This T cell receptor (beta chain) was recorded in a study of blood T cells in healthy people across ages. Germline CDR1 SGHTA, CDR2 FQGNSA. This CDR3 comprises 20 residues. Trimming took 4 bases from V and 4 from J; bases not matched to a gene: 15. Using a J-beta primer mix together with a sample-barcoded 5' primer, a second PCR was run for about 6 to 12 cycles. Every sample returned 2.5 million or more CDR3-containing paired-end reads. TCRdb analysed the 5' RACE reads with MiXCR anew, one entry per CDR3 protein. There are approximately 940,000 distinct CDR3 sequences in the sample; 48% occur only once, and roughly an eighth lies in the top ten.

J is TRBJ2-1 and V is TRBV7-2; TRBD2 matches 14 bases. The source of this sequence is a man aged 30 to 39 in good health. Sequencing input: blood. CDR3 loop: CASSYAPGTSGGYPYNEQFF. In DNA form, the CDR3 reads TGTGCCAGCAGCTACGCCCCCGGGACTAGCGGGGGCTATCCTTACAATGAGCAGTTCTTC. Variable domain in full (rest from reference TRBV7-2 and TRBJ2-1): GAGVSQSPSNKVTEKGKDVELRCDPISGHTALYWYRQSLGQGLEFLIYFQGNSAPDKSGLPSDRFSAERTGGSVSTLTIQRTQQEDSAVYLCASSYAPGTSGGYPYNEQFFGPGTRLTVL.